The 8 T cell receptor beta chains below come from one sample, sequenced in a study of blood T cell repertoires in COVID-19. The repertoire was sequenced with immunoSEQ multiplex PCR; TCRdb's copy has only in-frame clones and lacks some. In the table there are roughly 100,000 clones, about 89% of which are singletons. Sequenced material: peripheral blood. Receptors originate from a woman aged 55-75 years with acute or convalescent COVID-19.

CDR3 coding DNA: TGTGCCAGCAGCCAAGAGGACAGCGTTCAAGAGACCCAGTACTTC. Residues: CASSQEDSVQETQYF. The genes are TRBV3-1 (or the pseudogene TRBV3-2) and TRBJ2-5; perhaps TRBD1 as D (6 bases). The CDR3 has 15 amino acids. Germline values: CDR1 LGHDT, CDR2 YNNKEL (reference sequence). V shed 0 bases and J shed 2 bases, with 10 bases lying between them.

This clone was seen more than once but under ten times. V is TRBV30 and J is TRBJ1-6, with 7 bases aligning to TRBD1. V lost 5 bases to trimming and J lost 6 bases; unmatched junction nucleotides: 13. The CDR3 is 16 amino acids. Per the germline V gene, CDR1 is GTSNPN and CDR2 is SVGIG (reference sequence). The CDR3 spells CAWALGGSLSNSPLHF. The CDR3 nucleotides read TGTGCCTGGGCTTTAGGGGGCAGTCTGTCTAATTCACCCCTCCACTTT. Based on the CDR3 plus reference TRBV30 and TRBJ1-6, the full variable domain is SQTIHQWPATLVQPVGSPLSLECTVEGTSNPNLYWYRQAAGRGLQLLFYSVGIGQISSEVPQNLSASRPQDRQFILSSKKLLLSDSGFYLCAWALGGSLSNSPLHFGNGTRLTVT.

The J gene is TRBJ1-3, the V gene TRBV9, with 9 bases fitting TRBD1. Germline CDR1 SGDLS, CDR2 YYNGEE. The V gene end was trimmed by 0 bases and the J gene end by 3 bases; junction bases not matched to a gene: 1. This CDR3 spans 15 amino acids. CDR3 sequence reads: CASSVGTGDGNTIYF. The DNA of the CDR3 is TGTGCCAGCAGCGTAGGGACAGGGGATGGAAACACCATATATTTT.

The chain uses TRBV3-1 (or the pseudogene TRBV3-2) and TRBJ2-2; tentatively, D is TRBD1 (6 bases). CDR3 length: 15 amino acids. Germline CDR1 and CDR2: LGHDT and YNNKEL (reference sequence). V was pared by 1 base and J by 2 bases, with 8 bases between. The CDR3 DNA sequence: TGTGCCAGCAGCCAAGGGACAGCCAACACCGGGGAGCTGTTTTTT. It encodes CASSQGTANTGELFF.

The chain combines TRBV2 with TRBJ1-1; D ambiguous. Germline values: CDR1 SNHLY, CDR2 FYNNEI. V was pared by 10 bases and J by 2 bases, with 8 bases between. This CDR3 has 11 amino acids. The CDR3, as DNA: TGTGCCACCCGACTCAACACTGAAGCTTTCTTT. The encoded protein is CATRLNTEAFF. Looking up the rest from reference TRBV2 and TRBJ1-1 gives the full variable domain: EPEVTQTPSHQVTQMGQEVILRCVPISNHLYFYWYRQILGQKVEFLVSFYNNEISEKSEIFDDQFSVERPDGSNFTLKIRSTKLEDSAMYFCATRLNTEAFFGQGTRLTVV.

The sample holds one count of this clone. The chain carries TRBV6-5 and TRBJ1-1, with a weak D call TRBD1 (5 bases). With 3 bases removed from V and 10 bases from J, the gap between germline ends came to 18 bases. This CDR3 has 14 amino acids. The V gene's germline CDR1 is MNHEY and CDR2 SVGAGI. This CDR3 is CASSYGDSREGAFF. The CDR3 DNA is TGTGCCAGCAGTTATGGAGATAGCAGGGAGGGAGCTTTCTTT.

This chain joins TRBV11-2 and TRBJ1-1; D is perhaps TRBD1 (6 bases). CDR1 and CDR2 from the germline V gene are SGHAT and FQNNGV. Trimming removed 6 bases from V and 4 bases from J, with 12 bases in between. This CDR3 contains 13 residues. CDR3 loop: CASSFLRGTEAFF. CDR3 DNA sequence: TGTGCCAGCAGTTTTCTCAGGGGCACTGAAGCTTTCTTT.

The rearrangement joins TRBV4-1 to TRBJ2-2; TRBD2 matches 11 bases. CDR3 length: 17 residues. Germline V gene sequence: CDR1 MGHRA, CDR2 YSYEKL. With 4 bases clipped from V and 7 bases from J, the junction kept 11 bases outside the gene matches. The CDR3 reads CASSLLSGRAVSGELFF. CDR3 bases: TGCGCCAGCAGCCTCCTTAGCGGGAGGGCCGTTAGCGGGGAGCTGTTTTTT.